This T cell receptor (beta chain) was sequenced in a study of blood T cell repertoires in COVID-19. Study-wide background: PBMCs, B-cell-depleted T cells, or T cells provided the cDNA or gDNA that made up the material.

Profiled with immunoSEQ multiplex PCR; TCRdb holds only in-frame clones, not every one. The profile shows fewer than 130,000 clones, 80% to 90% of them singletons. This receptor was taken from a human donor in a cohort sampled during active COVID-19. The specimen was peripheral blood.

The CDR3 region has the DNA TGTGCCAGCAGGGGGACAGTCAAACTGAACACTGAAGCTTTCTTT. Translated: CASRGTVKLNTEAFF. V gene TRBV6-5 combines with J gene TRBJ1-1; 7 bases match TRBD1. V trimming: 6 bases; J trimming: 0 bases; junction bases outside the gene matches: 7. Germline CDR1 MNHEY, CDR2 SVGAGI. The CDR3 runs 15 residues.